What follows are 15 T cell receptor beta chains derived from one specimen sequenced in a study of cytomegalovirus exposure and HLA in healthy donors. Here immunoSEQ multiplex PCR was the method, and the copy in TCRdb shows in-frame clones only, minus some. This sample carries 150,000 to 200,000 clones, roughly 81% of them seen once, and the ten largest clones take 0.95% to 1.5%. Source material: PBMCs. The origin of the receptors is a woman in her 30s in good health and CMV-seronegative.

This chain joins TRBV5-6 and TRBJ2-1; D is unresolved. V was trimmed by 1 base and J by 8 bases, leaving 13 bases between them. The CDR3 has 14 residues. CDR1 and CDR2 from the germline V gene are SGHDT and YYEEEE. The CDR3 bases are TGTGCCAGCAGCTTGAGGTACTATCTCTATGAGCAGTTCTTC. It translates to CASSLRYYLYEQFF. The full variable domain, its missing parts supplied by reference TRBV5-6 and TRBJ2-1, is DAGVTQSPTHLIKTRGQQVTLRCSPKSGHDTVSWYQQALGQGPQFIFQYYEEEERQRGNFPDRFSGHQFPNYSSELNVNALLLGDSALYLCASSLRYYLYEQFFGPGTRLTVL.

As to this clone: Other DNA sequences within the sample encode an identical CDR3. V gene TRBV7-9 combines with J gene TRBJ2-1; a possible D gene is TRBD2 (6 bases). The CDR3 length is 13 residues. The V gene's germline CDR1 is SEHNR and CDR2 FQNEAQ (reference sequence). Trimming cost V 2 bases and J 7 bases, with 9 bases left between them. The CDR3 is CASSLTGVNEQFF. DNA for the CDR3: TGTGCCAGCAGCTTAACGGGGGTGAATGAGCAGTTCTTC.

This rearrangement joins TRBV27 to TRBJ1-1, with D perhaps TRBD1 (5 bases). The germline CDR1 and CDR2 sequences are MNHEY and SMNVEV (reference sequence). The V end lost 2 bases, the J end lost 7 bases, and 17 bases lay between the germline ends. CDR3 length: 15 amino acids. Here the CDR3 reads CASSLGGALGSEAFF. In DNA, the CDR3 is TGTGCCAGCAGTTTAGGTGGGGCGTTAGGTAGTGAAGCTTTCTTT.

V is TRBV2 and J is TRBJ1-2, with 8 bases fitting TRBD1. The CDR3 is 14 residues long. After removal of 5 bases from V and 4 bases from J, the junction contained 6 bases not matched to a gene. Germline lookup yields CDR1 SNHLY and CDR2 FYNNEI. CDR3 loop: CASSLQGAIYGYTF. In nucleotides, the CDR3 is TGTGCCAGCAGTCTCCAGGGGGCGATCTATGGCTACACCTTC.

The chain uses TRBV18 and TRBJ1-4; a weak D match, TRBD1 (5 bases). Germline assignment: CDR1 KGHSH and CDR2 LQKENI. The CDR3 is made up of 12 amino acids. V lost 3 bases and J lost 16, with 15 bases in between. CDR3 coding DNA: TGTGCCAGCTCACCGCAAGGGGATCGTAGGTTTTTT. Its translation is CASSPQGDRRFF.

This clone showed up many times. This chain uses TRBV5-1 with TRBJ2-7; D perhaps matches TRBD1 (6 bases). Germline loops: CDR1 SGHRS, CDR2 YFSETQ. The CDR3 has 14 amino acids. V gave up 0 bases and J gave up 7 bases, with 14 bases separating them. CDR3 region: CASSLDRDFGEQYF. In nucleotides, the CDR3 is TGCGCCAGCAGCTTGGACAGGGATTTTGGGGAGCAGTACTTC.

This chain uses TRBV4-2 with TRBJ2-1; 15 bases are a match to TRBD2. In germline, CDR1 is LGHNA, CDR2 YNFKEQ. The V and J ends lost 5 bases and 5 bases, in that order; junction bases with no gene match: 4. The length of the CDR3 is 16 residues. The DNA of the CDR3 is TGTGCCAGCAGCGGACTAGCGGGAGGGCCCCACAATGAGCAGTTCTTC. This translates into CASSGLAGGPHNEQFF.

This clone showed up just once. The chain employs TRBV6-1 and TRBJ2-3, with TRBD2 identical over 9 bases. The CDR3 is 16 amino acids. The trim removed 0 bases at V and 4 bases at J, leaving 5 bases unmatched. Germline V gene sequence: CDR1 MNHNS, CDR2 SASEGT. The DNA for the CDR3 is TGTGCCAGCAGTGAAGCTGGGGTAGCGGGGGCAGATACGCAGTATTTT. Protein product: CASSEAGVAGADTQYF.

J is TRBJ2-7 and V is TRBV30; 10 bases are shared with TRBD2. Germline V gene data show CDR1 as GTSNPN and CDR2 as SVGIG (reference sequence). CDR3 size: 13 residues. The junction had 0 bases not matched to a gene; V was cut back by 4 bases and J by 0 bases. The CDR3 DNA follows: TGTGCCTGGACTAGCGGGGGCTCCTACGAGCAGTACTTC. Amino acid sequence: CAWTSGGSYEQYF. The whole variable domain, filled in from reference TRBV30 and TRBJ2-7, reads SQTIHQWPATLVQPVGSPLSLECTVEGTSNPNLYWYRQAAGRGLQLLFYSVGIGQISSEVPQNLSASRPQDRQFILSSKKLLLSDSGFYLCAWTSGGSYEQYFGPGTRLTVT.

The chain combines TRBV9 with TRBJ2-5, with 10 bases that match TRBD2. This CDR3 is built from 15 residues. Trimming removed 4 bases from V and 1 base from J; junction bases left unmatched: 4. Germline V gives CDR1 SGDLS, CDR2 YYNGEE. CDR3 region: CASSSGLASQETQYF. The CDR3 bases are TGTGCCAGCAGCTCGGGACTAGCGTCCCAAGAGACCCAGTACTTC. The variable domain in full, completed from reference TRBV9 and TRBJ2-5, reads DSGVTQTPKHLITATGQRVTLRCSPRSGDLSVYWYQQSLDQGLQFLIQYYNGEERAKGNILERFSAQQFPDLHSELNLSSLELGDSALYFCASSSGLASQETQYFGPGTRLLVL.

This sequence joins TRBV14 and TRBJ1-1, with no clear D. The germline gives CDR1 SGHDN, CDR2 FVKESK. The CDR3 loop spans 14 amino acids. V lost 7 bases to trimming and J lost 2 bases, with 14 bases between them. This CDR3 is CASTNLGGNTEAFF. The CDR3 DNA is TGTGCCAGCACTAACTTAGGAGGTAACACTGAAGCTTTCTTT.

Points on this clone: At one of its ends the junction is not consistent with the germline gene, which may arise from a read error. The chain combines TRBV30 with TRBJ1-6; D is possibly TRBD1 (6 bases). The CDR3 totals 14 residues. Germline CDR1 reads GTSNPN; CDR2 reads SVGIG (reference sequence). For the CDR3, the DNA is TGTGCCTGGGGAAACAGGGCGAATAATCCACCCCTCCACTTT. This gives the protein CAWGNRANNPPLHF.

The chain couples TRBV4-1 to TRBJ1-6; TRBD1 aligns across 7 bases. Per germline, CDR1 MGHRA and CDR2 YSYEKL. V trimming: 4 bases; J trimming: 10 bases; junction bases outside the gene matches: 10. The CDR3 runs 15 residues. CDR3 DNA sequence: TGCGCCAGCAGCCTCGAACAGGGGTCCCTGTCACCCCTCCACTTT. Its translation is CASSLEQGSLSPLHF.

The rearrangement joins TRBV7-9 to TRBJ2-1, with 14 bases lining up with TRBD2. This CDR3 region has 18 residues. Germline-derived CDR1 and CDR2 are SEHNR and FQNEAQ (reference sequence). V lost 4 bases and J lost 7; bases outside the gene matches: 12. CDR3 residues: CASSSVGGTSGSLNEQFF. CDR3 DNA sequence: TGTGCCAGCAGCTCCGTAGGCGGGACTAGCGGGAGTCTGAATGAGCAGTTCTTC.

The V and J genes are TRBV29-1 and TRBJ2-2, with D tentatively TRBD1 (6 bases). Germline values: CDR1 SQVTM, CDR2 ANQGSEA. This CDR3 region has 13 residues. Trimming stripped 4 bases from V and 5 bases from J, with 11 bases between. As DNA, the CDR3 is TGCAGCGTTGCCAGGGGAAATACCGGGGAGCTGTTTTTT. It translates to CSVARGNTGELFF.